This T cell receptor beta chain was found in a study of T cell repertoires in cytomegalovirus infection. For the study at large: HLA-B-restricted CMV epitopes that are well studied were used alongside recently identified HLA-C-restricted ones. In public TCR beta signatures, there were indications of both CMV infection and matching HLA type. General study results and limits: There were carriers of CMV plus the relevant HLA, and cumulative public TCR beta family frequency identified them. Clonotype analysis showed dominance of the ex vivo response by HLA-C-restricted CMV-specific TCR beta clonotypes.

This clonotype was seen more than once but under ten times. Antigen: not known. The CDR3 sequence is 15 residues long. V was clipped by 3 bases and J by 3 bases, with 15 bases between them. CDR1 is SGDLS, CDR2 YYNGEE, per germline. TCRdb reanalysed the reads using MiXCR and keeps one entry per CDR3 protein. In the table there are 60,000 to 80,000 distinct CDR3 sequences, 20% to 25% of which are singletons. The V call is TRBV9, the J call TRBJ1-1, with D perhaps TRBD1 (5 bases). The receptor was derived from a human donor in good health (CMV status not recorded). Some clones in this sample may be carry-over from other donors' samples. Sequences were derived from CD8+ T cells from cultured PBMCs, sampled from culture after CMV antigen stimulation. In DNA form, the CDR3 reads TGTGCCAGCAGCGCGTGGGACGGAGCTCACACTGAAGCTTTCTTT. Protein product: CASSAWDGAHTEAFF.